This T cell receptor (beta chain) came from a study of OX40 agonist ivuxolimab in advanced cancers. TCRdb keeps only in-frame clones here, not all; method: immunoSEQ multiplex PCR. The data contain tens of thousands of clones, 91% of them seen just once; the ten biggest clones take up 7.1%. Germline-derived CDR1 and CDR2 are KGHSH and LQKENI. The CDR3 has 13 residues. Trimming cost V 1 base and J 3 bases, with 7 bases left between them. The receptor was derived from an adult with an advanced solid tumor such as melanoma, head and neck, liver or kidney cancer. This chain joins TRBV18 and TRBJ2-7, with D tentatively TRBD1 (6 bases). This material consisted of CD4+ or CD8+ T cells sorted from blood, taken in a trial of the OX40 agonist ivuxolimab. CDR3 nucleotides: TGTGCCAGCTCACCACAACAGGGCTACGAGCAGTACTTC. It is translated as CASSPQQGYEQYF.